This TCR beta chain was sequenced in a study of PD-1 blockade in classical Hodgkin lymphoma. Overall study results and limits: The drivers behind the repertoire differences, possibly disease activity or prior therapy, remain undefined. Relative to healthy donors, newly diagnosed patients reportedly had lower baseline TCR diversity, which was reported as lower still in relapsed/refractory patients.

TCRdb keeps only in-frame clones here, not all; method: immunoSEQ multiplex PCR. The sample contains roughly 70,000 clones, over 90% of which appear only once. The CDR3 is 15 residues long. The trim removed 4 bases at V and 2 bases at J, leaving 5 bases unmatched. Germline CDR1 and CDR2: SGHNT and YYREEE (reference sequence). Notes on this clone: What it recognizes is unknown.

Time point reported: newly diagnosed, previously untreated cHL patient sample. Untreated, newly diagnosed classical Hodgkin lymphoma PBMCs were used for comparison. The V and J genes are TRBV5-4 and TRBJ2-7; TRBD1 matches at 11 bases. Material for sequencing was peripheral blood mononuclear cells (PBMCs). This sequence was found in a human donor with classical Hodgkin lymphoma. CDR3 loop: CASSHPGQGAYEQYF. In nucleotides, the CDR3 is TGTGCCAGCAGCCACCCGGGACAGGGGGCCTACGAGCAGTACTTC.